Each of the 29 T cell receptor beta chains below was sequenced from the same sample in a study of T cells in Graves' hyperthyroidism and ophthalmopathy. Template material for amplifying TCR beta CDR3 regions consisted of RNA transcripts. TCR CDR3 underwent first-round RT-PCR with the HTBI primer set. One entry per CDR3 protein results from TCRdb running MiXCR on the multiplex PCR reads. The data hold some 400,000 distinct CDR3 sequences, with about 13% observed a single time. Sequences were obtained from blood. The receptors stem from a young man with Graves' hyperthyroidism that later progressed to Graves' ophthalmopathy.

This clonotype was detected ten times or more. CDR3 sequence: CASLEGYEQYF. Written as DNA, the CDR3 is TGTGCCAGCCTAGAGGGCTACGAGCAGTACTTC. The chain has TRBV2 and TRBJ2-7, with a possible D match to TRBD2 (5 bases). This CDR3 contains 11 residues. Germline values: CDR1 SNHLY, CDR2 FYNNEI. Trimming removed 8 bases from V and 3 bases from J, with 8 bases in between.

This clonotype was found a few times. The chain has TRBV6-1 and TRBJ1-2; 9 bases are a match to TRBD1. CDR1 and CDR2 from the germline V gene are MNHNS and SASEGT. The CDR3 spans 14 residues. V was clipped by 6 bases and J by 1 base; unmatched bases: 3. CDR3 in DNA: TGTGCCAGCAGCCGGGACAGGGATAACTATGGCTACACCTTC. Translated, it gives CASSRDRDNYGYTF.

This clonotype was observed a handful of times. This chain joins TRBV5-1 and TRBJ2-6, with D unclear. The CDR3 consists of 14 residues. In germline, CDR1 is SGHRS, CDR2 YFSETQ. V shed 4 bases and J shed 4 bases, with 9 bases lying between them. This CDR3 reads CASSLTTGANVLTF. The CDR3 DNA sequence: TGCGCCAGCAGCCTGACAACCGGGGCCAACGTCCTGACTTTC.

This clonotype was seen more than once but under ten times. Here the CDR3 reads CASSRDQGGGYTF. DNA for the CDR3: TGTGCCAGCAGCCGCGACCAGGGGGGCGGCTACACCTTC. This chain uses TRBV7-9 with TRBJ1-2; TRBD1 agrees at 7 bases. V trimming: 5 bases; J trimming: 8 bases; junction bases outside the gene matches: 8. The length of the CDR3 is 13 residues. Germline V gene lookup returns CDR1 SEHNR and CDR2 FQNEAQ (reference sequence).

This clonotype was detected many times. The rearrangement links TRBV20-1 to TRBJ2-1, with 11 bases that match TRBD1. The CDR3 is 15 amino acids. Trimming at V came to 0 bases and at J to 3 bases, leaving 1 base not matched to a gene. Germline V gene data show CDR1 as DFQATT and CDR2 as SNEGSKA (reference sequence). The chain's CDR3 is CSAREGTGGYNEQFF. The CDR3 DNA reads TGCAGTGCTAGAGAGGGGACAGGGGGCTACAATGAGCAGTTCTTC.

Only a few counts were recorded for this clonotype. The chain uses TRBV28 and TRBJ1-5; TRBD1 might be the D (6 bases). This CDR3 has 15 amino acids. Germline lookup yields CDR1 MDHEN and CDR2 SYDVKM. The V and J ends lost 8 bases and 6 bases respectively, with 20 bases between them. The CDR3 reads CASGGETGNGQPQHF. CDR3 in DNA: TGTGCCAGCGGTGGCGAGACAGGTAACGGTCAGCCCCAGCATTTT.

CDR3 nucleotide sequence: TGTGCCTGGAGTGGGGGTGTGGGGAATCAGCCCCAGCATTTT. It is translated as CAWSGGVGNQPQHF. This rearrangement joins TRBV30 to TRBJ1-5, with no clear D. V was pared by 1 base and J by 4 bases, with 11 bases between. CDR3 length equals 14 residues. Looked up from germline, CDR1 is GTSNPN and CDR2 is SVGIG (reference sequence).

The V gene is TRBV9, the J gene TRBJ2-1; 11 bases align to TRBD2. The CDR3 is 15 residues long. The V gene's germline CDR1 is SGDLS and CDR2 YYNGEE. With V trimmed by 0 bases and J by 10 bases, 6 bases remained unmatched. As DNA, the CDR3 is TGTGCCAGCAGCGTAGGTAGCGGGGGGGCAGGGGAGCAGTTCTTC. The encoded protein is CASSVGSGGAGEQFF.

In this sample, this clonotype turned up many times. The chain joins TRBV6-1 to TRBJ2-1; 8 positions agree with TRBD1. Germline-derived CDR1 and CDR2 are MNHNS and SASEGT. This CDR3 spans 14 amino acids. V lost 8 bases to trimming and J lost 3 bases; unmatched junction nucleotides: 6. In DNA, the CDR3 is TGTGCCAGCGCCTCAGGACAGGGCTACAATGAGCAGTTCTTC. This gives the protein CASASGQGYNEQFF.

This clonotype was found many times. The CDR3 coding sequence is TGTGCCTGGAGTTATCAGGACTCCTATCGCGATGGCTACACCTTC. Its protein product is CAWSYQDSYRDGYTF. This chain joins TRBV30 and TRBJ1-2; no clear D. The CDR3 length is 15 residues. The V and J ends lost 2 bases and 6 bases respectively, with 19 bases between them. CDR1 and CDR2 (germline): GTSNPN, SVGIG (reference sequence).

This clonotype was seen at least ten times. This chain connects TRBV5-4 to TRBJ2-5, with D unresolved. The germline V and J ends were trimmed by 2 bases and 4 bases, with 12 bases remaining between them. Per germline, CDR1 SGHNT and CDR2 YYREEE (reference sequence). The CDR3 extends over 14 amino acids. Written as DNA, the CDR3 is TGTGCCAGCAGCTTCGACCCAATCCGAGAGACCCAGTACTTC. Translating gives CASSFDPIRETQYF.

There are many counts of this clonotype. The chain employs TRBV7-2 and TRBJ2-5; 7 bases match TRBD2. The CDR3 covers 15 residues. J was trimmed by 5 bases and V by 5 bases; bases with no gene match: 11. CDR1 is SGHTA, CDR2 FQGNSA, per germline. The CDR3 reads CASSPGRGDWETQYF. The CDR3 bases are TGTGCCAGCAGCCCAGGCCGGGGGGACTGGGAGACCCAGTACTTC.

This clonotype was counted ten times or more. The CDR3, as DNA: TGTGCCAGCAGTTACTCGGACAGGGTCTCCTACGAGCAGTACTTC. Encoded protein: CASSYSDRVSYEQYF. The chain combines TRBV6-5 with TRBJ2-7; 8 nucleotides match TRBD1. Germline V gene lookup returns CDR1 MNHEY and CDR2 SVGAGI. The CDR3 extends over 15 amino acids. V was clipped by 0 bases and J by 0 bases; unmatched bases: 1.

This sequence joins TRBV7-2 and TRBJ1-2; 7 bases match TRBD1. Germline loops: CDR1 SGHTA, CDR2 FQGNSA. The CDR3 extends over 14 amino acids. The J segment lost 4 bases and the V segment lost 5 bases, leaving 7 bases of the junction unmatched. The CDR3 region is CASSLGQVLYGYTF. In DNA, the CDR3 is TGTGCCAGCAGCCTCGGACAGGTCCTCTATGGCTACACCTTC.

This clonotype was seen ten or more times. The V and J genes are TRBV3-1 and TRBJ2-1; no clear D gene. The V end was cut by 5 bases, the J end by 3 bases, with 5 bases between. Germline V gene sequence: CDR1 LGHDT, CDR2 YNNKEL (reference sequence). There are 12 residues in the CDR3. The CDR3 here is CASSYIYNEQFF. The CDR3 DNA is TGTGCCAGCAGCTACATCTACAATGAGCAGTTCTTC.

In this sample, this clonotype turned up many times. The chain combines TRBV20-1 with TRBJ2-3; 11 bases line up with TRBD1. The V gene end was trimmed by 4 bases and the J gene end by 3 bases; junction bases not matched to a gene: 12. The CDR3 length is 17 residues. Germline V gene lookup returns CDR1 DFQATT and CDR2 SNEGSKA (reference sequence). The CDR3 DNA follows: TGCAGTGCTATTCTGACCAACGGGACAGGGGGGACAGATACGCAGTATTTT. Translation: CSAILTNGTGGTDTQYF.

V gene TRBV11-2 combines with J gene TRBJ2-1; perhaps TRBD2 as D (6 bases). Germline V CDR1 and CDR2: SGHAT, FQNNGV. The germline V and J ends were trimmed by 0 bases and 7 bases, with 16 bases remaining between them. The CDR3 is 16 amino acids. DNA for the CDR3: TGTGCCAGCAGCTTAGAAGGAGGATGGGGGAGGAATGAGCAGTTCTTC. It codes for CASSLEGGWGRNEQFF.

This clonotype was observed at least ten times. The genes are TRBV12-3 or TRBV12-4 and TRBJ1-1, with a tentative D call TRBD1 (5 bases). V gave up 7 bases and J gave up 9 bases, with 12 bases separating them. The CDR3 has 11 amino acids. CDR3 residues: CASITGVKAFF. The DNA for the CDR3 is TGTGCCAGCATTACAGGCGTAAAAGCTTTCTTT.

This clonotype was counted at least ten times. V usage is TRBV11-3 and J usage is TRBJ2-2, with D unclear. Trimming pared 1 base from V and 0 bases from J, leaving 6 bases between. This CDR3 is built from 15 residues. Germline V gives CDR1 SGHNT, CDR2 YENEEA. CDR3 loop: CASSLGITNTGELFF. The CDR3 DNA sequence: TGTGCCAGCAGCTTAGGAATTACGAACACCGGGGAGCTGTTTTTT.

This clonotype was recorded a few times. The genes are TRBV4-1 and TRBJ2-7; weak D call: TRBD2 (6 bases). Trimming took off 0 bases at V and 7 bases at J, with 25 bases between the two ends. From germline, CDR1 is MGHRA and CDR2 YSYEKL. The CDR3 sequence is 18 residues long. CDR3: CASSQESERAPPRGEQYF. The CDR3 DNA reads TGCGCCAGCAGCCAAGAAAGTGAGCGGGCCCCACCTAGAGGGGAGCAGTACTTC.

There are many counts of this clonotype. The rearrangement uses TRBV7-2 and TRBJ1-5; D possibly corresponds to TRBD1 (5 bases). Germline values: CDR1 SGHTA, CDR2 FQGNSA. V was trimmed by 5 bases and J by 5 bases, leaving 13 bases between them. The CDR3 is made up of 14 amino acids. CDR3 DNA: TGTGCCAGCAGCCTCACCGCGGGGGATCAGCCCCAGCATTTT. Residues: CASSLTAGDQPQHF.

The chain is built from TRBV28 and TRBJ2-5; D unclear. The CDR3 extends over 14 amino acids. Trimming removed 4 bases at V and 4 bases at J, with 13 bases between. Germline CDR1 and CDR2: MDHEN and SYDVKM. The CDR3 loop is CASSSDGERETQYF. The CDR3 DNA is TGTGCCAGCAGTTCAGACGGAGAGAGAGAGACCCAGTACTTC.

The CDR3 loop reads CASAEYYSNQPQHF. CDR3 DNA: TGTGCCAGTGCGGAATATTATAGCAATCAGCCCCAGCATTTT. V and J are TRBV19 and TRBJ1-5; D is unclear. The CDR3 totals 14 residues. Per the germline V gene, CDR1 is LNHDA and CDR2 is SQIVND (reference sequence). Between the trimmed V and J ends, which lost 8 bases and 0 bases, there was a span of 11 bases.

This clonotype was picked up many times. The rearrangement joins TRBV4-1 to TRBJ1-1; a weak D match, TRBD1 (5 bases). The CDR3 sequence is 17 residues long. The V and J ends lost 1 base and 3 bases respectively, with 18 bases between them. In germline, CDR1 is MGHRA, CDR2 YSYEKL. CDR3 in amino acids: CASSQGRLREVYTEAFF. Written as DNA, the CDR3 is TGCGCCAGCAGCCAAGGAAGGCTCAGGGAGGTGTACACTGAAGCTTTCTTT.

The V gene is TRBV4-1, the J gene TRBJ2-7; D possibly corresponds to TRBD2 (7 bases). CDR1 is MGHRA, CDR2 YSYEKL, per germline. The V end was cut by 3 bases, the J end by 4 bases, with 13 bases between. This CDR3 has 14 residues. The CDR3: CASSHRGANYEQYF. CDR3 DNA sequence: TGCGCCAGCAGCCACCGGGGGGCCAATTACGAGCAGTACTTC.

In this sample, this clonotype turned up many times. The chain has TRBV7-2 and TRBJ2-7, with D possibly called TRBD1 or TRBD2 (5 bases each). V was cut by 5 bases and J by 0 bases, with 11 bases left in between. The CDR3 length is 14 residues. Germline CDR1 and CDR2: SGHTA and FQGNSA. Here the CDR3 reads CASSPGTGSYEQYF. The CDR3 coding sequence is TGTGCCAGCAGCCCCGGGACGGGCTCCTACGAGCAGTACTTC.

This clonotype was counted ten times or more. J is TRBJ1-3 and V is TRBV7-8; D not certain. Trimming took 2 bases from V and 0 from J, leaving 8 bases between them. Germline assignment: CDR1 SGHVS and CDR2 FQNEAQ. CDR3 size: 15 residues. CDR3 in DNA: TGTGCCAGCAGCTTATACGGAGACTCTGGAAACACCATATATTTT. It codes for CASSLYGDSGNTIYF.

This clonotype was recorded many times. The chain recombines TRBV11-2 with TRBJ2-7; D unclear. The germline V gene encodes CDR1 SGHAT and CDR2 FQNNGV. The CDR3 totals 12 residues. Trimming took off 1 base at V and 4 bases at J, with 5 bases between the two ends. In DNA, the CDR3 is TGTGCCAGCAGCTTAGTTATTTACGAGCAGTACTTC. This codes for CASSLVIYEQYF. Full variable domain (missing parts from reference TRBV11-2 and TRBJ2-7): EAGVAQSPRYKIIEKRQSVAFWCNPISGHATLYWYQQILGQGPKLLIQFQNNGVVDDSQLPKDRFSAERLKGVDSTLKIQPAKLEDSAVYLCASSLVIYEQYFGPGTRLTVT.

The chain has TRBV5-5 and TRBJ2-5; TRBD1 might be the D (6 bases). Germline V lookup: CDR1 SGHKS, CDR2 YYEKEE (reference sequence). The CDR3 covers 16 residues. Trimming removed 0 bases from V and 7 bases from J, with 19 bases in between. The DNA of the CDR3 is TGTGCCAGCAGCTTGGTATCGGACAGTCTGAGGGGGACCCAGTACTTC. Protein sequence: CASSLVSDSLRGTQYF. The full variable domain, rest sourced from reference TRBV5-5 and TRBJ2-5, is DAGVTQSPTHLIKTRGQQVTLRCSPISGHKSVSWYQQVLGQGPQFIFQYYEKEERGRGNFPDRFSARQFPNYSSELNVNALLLGDSALYLCASSLVSDSLRGTQYFGPGTRLLVL.